Listed below are T cell receptor beta chains from one sample, sequenced in a study of low-dose radiotherapy and immunotherapy resistance in tumors. TCRdb itself ran the reads through MiXCR, one entry per CDR3 protein. The data show tens of thousands of distinct CDR3 sequences, 15% to 20% seen once. This specimen was PBMCs, taken before treatment. The receptors derive from a male donor with prostate cancer. The CDR3 runs from the conserved cysteine through the conserved F or W. A D gene is named only where the DNA matches it firmly. The listing skips clone size in some rows; elsewhere it reads once, few, many or a size class.

NA TRBJ2-3 NA TRBV6-1 16 CASSASRGAGTDTQYF TGTGCCAGCAGTGCCTCTCGGGGGGCAGGGACAGATACGCAGTATTTT
few TRBJ2-1 NA TRBV12-3/TRBV12-4 15 CAIQFKGPYFNEQFF TGTGCCATCCAGTTTAAGGGCCCGTACTTTAATGAGCAGTTCTTC
many TRBJ1-2 TRBD1 TRBV10-3 14 CAIVPGQGNYGYTF TGTGCCATCGTCCCGGGACAGGGAAACTATGGCTACACCTTC
many TRBJ2-7 NA TRBV13 13 CASSPGASYEQYF TGTGCCAGCAGTCCGGGGGCCTCCTACGAGCAGTACTTC
many TRBJ2-7 NA TRBV5-6 15 CASSAMLTGSYEQYF TGTGCCAGCAGCGCCATGTTAACGGGGTCCTACGAGCAGTACTTC
many TRBJ1-2 NA TRBV19 13 CASSMWGISGYTF TGTGCCAGTAGTATGTGGGGAATCAGTGGCTACACCTTC
many TRBJ2-7 NA TRBV12-3/TRBV12-4 15 CASRGRGISNDEQYF TGTGCCAGCAGGGGGAGGGGGATATCTAACGACGAGCAGTACTTC
many TRBJ2-3 NA TRBV20-1 13 CSARAPGPRLQYF TGCAGTGCTAGAGCTCCCGGGCCACGATTGCAGTATTTT
many TRBJ1-1 NA TRBV20-1 15 CSARSGVLVNTEAFF TGCAGTGCTAGGTCAGGGGTATTGGTGAACACTGAAGCTTTCTTT
few TRBJ2-2 TRBD1 TRBV5-5 14 CASAGTGNTGELFF TGTGCCAGCGCCGGGACAGGAAACACCGGGGAGCTGTTTTTT
once TRBJ2-5 TRBD2 TRBV2 14 CASRARGGVETQYF TGTGCCAGCAGAGCGCGGGGGGGCGTGGAGACCCAGTACTTC